The 7 T cell receptor beta chains below were found in one sample sequenced in a study of cytomegalovirus exposure and HLA in healthy donors. Primers: 60 Vbeta forward and 13 Jbeta reverse. Using immunoSEQ multiplex PCR, the repertoire was profiled, and TCRdb retains in-frame clones only, with some absent. This sample has about 120,000 clones, with around three quarters found just once. Sequencing used PBMCs. These receptors were obtained from a woman in her thirties or forties in good health and CMV-seropositive.

The chain uses TRBV4-1 and TRBJ1-1; D call uncertain. Germline V gene sequence: CDR1 MGHRA, CDR2 YSYEKL. Deletions cut 0 bases from V and 3 bases from J, with 11 bases between. This CDR3 is 15 amino acids long. The CDR3: CASSQDLWSYTEAFF. CDR3 DNA: TGCGCCAGCAGCCAAGATCTATGGTCCTACACTGAAGCTTTCTTT.

This chain connects TRBV5-1 to TRBJ2-3; 12 bases agree with TRBD2. The CDR3 covers 16 residues. Germline V gene data show CDR1 as SGHRS and CDR2 as YFSETQ. The J segment lost 4 bases and the V segment lost 0 bases, leaving 3 bases of the junction unmatched. CDR3 bases: TGCGCCAGCAGCTTGGCCCTAGCGGGGGGGCCAGATACGCAGTATTTT. Translation gives CASSLALAGGPDTQYF.

In this sample, this clone turned up a few times. The chain links TRBV5-4 to TRBJ2-7; 14 bases agree with TRBD2. The CDR3 contains 16 residues. V trimming: 5 bases; J trimming: 1 base; junction bases outside the gene matches: 5. Germline V gene lookup returns CDR1 SGHNT and CDR2 YYREEE (reference sequence). CDR3 region: CASSPGTSGGSYEQYF. The CDR3 DNA follows: TGTGCCAGCAGTCCTGGGACTAGCGGGGGTTCCTACGAGCAGTACTTC. The full variable domain, with the rest looked up from reference TRBV5-4 and TRBJ2-7, is ETGVTQSPTHLIKTRGQQVTLRCSSQSGHNTVSWYQQALGQGPQFIFQYYREEENGRGNFPPRFSGLQFPNYSSELNVNALELDDSALYLCASSPGTSGGSYEQYFGPGTRLTVT.

This chain connects TRBV6-1 to TRBJ2-3; 7 nucleotides align to TRBD1. The CDR3 has 16 amino acids. Germline V gives CDR1 MNHNS, CDR2 SASEGT. J lost 2 bases, V lost 3 bases, and 8 bases had no gene match. CDR3 nucleotide sequence: TGTGCCAGCAGTGAGGTACCGGGACAGACCACAGATACGCAGTATTTT. Translating gives CASSEVPGQTTDTQYF.

The genes are TRBV27 and TRBJ2-2, with a possible D match to TRBD1 (5 bases). Germline-derived CDR1 and CDR2 are MNHEY and SMNVEV (reference sequence). The CDR3 is made up of 15 amino acids. The V and J ends lost 5 bases and 3 bases respectively, with 13 bases between them. CDR3 nucleotides: TGTGCCAGCAGTAGAATGGACATCTACACCGGGGAGCTGTTTTTT. It specifies CASSRMDIYTGELFF.

This clone came up a few times. The J gene is TRBJ2-3, the V gene TRBV30; a weak D match, TRBD2 (6 bases). Deletions cut 2 bases from V and 3 bases from J, with 15 bases between. CDR1 and CDR2 (germline): GTSNPN, SVGIG (reference sequence). The CDR3 totals 15 residues. The CDR3 loop is CAWSYSGTGTDTQYF. Written as DNA, the CDR3 is TGTGCCTGGAGTTATAGCGGCACGGGGACAGATACGCAGTATTTT.

The gene calls are TRBV5-6 and TRBJ2-7; weak D call: TRBD1 (6 bases). Germline V gene data show CDR1 as SGHDT and CDR2 as YYEEEE. The CDR3 has 13 residues. The V and J ends lost 3 bases and 4 bases respectively, with 11 bases between them. CDR3 region: CASSYFRGYEQYF. The CDR3 coding sequence is TGTGCCAGCAGCTACTTTAGGGGGTACGAGCAGTACTTC.